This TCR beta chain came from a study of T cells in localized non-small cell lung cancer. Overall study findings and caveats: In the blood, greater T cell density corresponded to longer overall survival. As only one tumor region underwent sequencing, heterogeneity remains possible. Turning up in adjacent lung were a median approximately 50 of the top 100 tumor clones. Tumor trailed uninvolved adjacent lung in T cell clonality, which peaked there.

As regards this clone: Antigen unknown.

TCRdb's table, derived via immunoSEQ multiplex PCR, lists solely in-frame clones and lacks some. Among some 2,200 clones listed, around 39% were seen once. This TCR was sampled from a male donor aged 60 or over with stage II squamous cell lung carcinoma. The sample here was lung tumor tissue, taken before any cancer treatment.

CDR3 region: CASSQSPVDSQPRQETQYF. The CDR3, as DNA: TGCGCCAGCAGTCAATCGCCGGTAGACAGTCAGCCACGCCAAGAGACCCAGTACTTC. This chain connects TRBV23-1 to TRBJ2-5; TRBD1 is a possible D gene (5 bases). TRBV23-1 is an open reading frame, and its role is uncertain. The CDR3 has 19 amino acids. V was clipped by 0 bases and J by 1 base, with 21 bases between them.